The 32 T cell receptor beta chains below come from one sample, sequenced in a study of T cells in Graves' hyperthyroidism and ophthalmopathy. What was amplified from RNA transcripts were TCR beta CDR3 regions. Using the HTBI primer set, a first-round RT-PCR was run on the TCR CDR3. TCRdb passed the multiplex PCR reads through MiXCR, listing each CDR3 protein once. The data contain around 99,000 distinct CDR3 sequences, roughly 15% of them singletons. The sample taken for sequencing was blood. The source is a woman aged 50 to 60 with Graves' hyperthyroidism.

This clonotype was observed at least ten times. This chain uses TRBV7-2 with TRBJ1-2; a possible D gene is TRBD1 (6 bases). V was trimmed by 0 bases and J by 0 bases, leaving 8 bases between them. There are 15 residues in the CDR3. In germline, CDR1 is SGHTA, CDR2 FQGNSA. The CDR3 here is CASSLARTANYGYTF. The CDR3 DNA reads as TGTGCCAGCAGCTTAGCACGGACAGCTAACTATGGCTACACCTTC.

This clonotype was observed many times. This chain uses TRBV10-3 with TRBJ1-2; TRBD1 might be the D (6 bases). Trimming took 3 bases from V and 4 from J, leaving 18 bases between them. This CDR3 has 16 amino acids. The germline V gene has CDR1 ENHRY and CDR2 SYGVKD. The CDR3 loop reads CAISEDRLQASYGYTF. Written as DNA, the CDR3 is TGTGCCATCAGTGAAGACAGGTTGCAGGCGTCCTATGGCTACACCTTC.

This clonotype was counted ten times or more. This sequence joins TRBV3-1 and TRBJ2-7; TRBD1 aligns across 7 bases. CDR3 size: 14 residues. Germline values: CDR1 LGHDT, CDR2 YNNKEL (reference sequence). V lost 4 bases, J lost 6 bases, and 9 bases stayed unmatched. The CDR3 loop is CASSPFTTGAEQYF. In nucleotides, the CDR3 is TGTGCCAGCAGCCCATTCACCACAGGGGCCGAGCAGTACTTC.

CDR3 in amino acids: CASSLLDLRFNQPQHF. CDR3 sequence (DNA): TGTGCCAGCTCACTTCTTGACCTCCGGTTCAATCAGCCCCAGCATTTT. The chain carries TRBV18 and TRBJ1-5; no definite D call. The V gene's germline CDR1 is KGHSH and CDR2 LQKENI. The V end lost 4 bases, the J end lost 3 bases, and 16 bases lay between the germline ends. The CDR3 is made up of 16 amino acids.

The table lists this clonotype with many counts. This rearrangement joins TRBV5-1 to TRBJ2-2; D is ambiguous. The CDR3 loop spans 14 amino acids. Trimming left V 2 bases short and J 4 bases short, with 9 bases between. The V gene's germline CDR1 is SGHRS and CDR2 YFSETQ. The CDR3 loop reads CASSFAIGTGELFF. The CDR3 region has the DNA TGCGCCAGCAGCTTCGCAATCGGCACCGGGGAGCTGTTTTTT. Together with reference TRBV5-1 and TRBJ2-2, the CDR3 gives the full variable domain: KAGVTQTPRYLIKTRGQQVTLSCSPISGHRSVSWYQQTPGQGLQFLFEYFSETQRNKGNFPGRFSGRQFSNSRSEMNVSTLELGDSALYLCASSFAIGTGELFFGEGSRLTVL.

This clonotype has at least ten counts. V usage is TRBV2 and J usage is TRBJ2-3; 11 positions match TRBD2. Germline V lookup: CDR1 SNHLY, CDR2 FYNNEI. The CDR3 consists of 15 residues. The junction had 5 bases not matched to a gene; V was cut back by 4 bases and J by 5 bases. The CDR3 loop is CASSGLAGSIDTQYF. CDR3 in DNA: TGTGCCAGCAGTGGACTAGCGGGATCCATAGATACGCAGTATTTT.

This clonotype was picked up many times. CDR3 sequence (DNA): TGTGCCAGCAGTCAGAGATACGGTAGCTCTGGAAACACCATATATTTT. Its translation: CASSQRYGSSGNTIYF. The chain couples TRBV27 to TRBJ1-3; no definite D call. Germline CDR1 reads MNHEY; CDR2 reads SMNVEV (reference sequence). The length of the CDR3 is 16 residues. The V end was cut by 5 bases, the J end by 0 bases, with 14 bases between.

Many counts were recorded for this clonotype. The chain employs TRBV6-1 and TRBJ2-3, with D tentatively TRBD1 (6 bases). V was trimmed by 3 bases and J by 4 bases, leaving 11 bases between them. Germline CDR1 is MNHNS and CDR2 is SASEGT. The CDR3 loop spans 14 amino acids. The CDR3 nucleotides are TGTGCCAGCAGTGAGTGGGACACCCCAGATACGCAGTATTTT. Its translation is CASSEWDTPDTQYF.

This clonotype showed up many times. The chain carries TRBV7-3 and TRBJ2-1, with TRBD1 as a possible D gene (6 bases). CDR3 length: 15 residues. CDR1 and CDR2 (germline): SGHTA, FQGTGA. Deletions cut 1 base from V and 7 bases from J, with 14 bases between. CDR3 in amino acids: CASSLNPAGANEQFF. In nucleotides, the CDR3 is TGTGCCAGCAGCTTAAATCCGGCAGGGGCGAATGAGCAGTTCTTC.

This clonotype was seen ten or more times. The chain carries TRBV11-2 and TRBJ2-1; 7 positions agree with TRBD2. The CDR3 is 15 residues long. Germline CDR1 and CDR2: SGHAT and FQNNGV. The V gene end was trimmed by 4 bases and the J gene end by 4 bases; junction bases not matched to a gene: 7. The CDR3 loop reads CASSWASGSYNEQFF. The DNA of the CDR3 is TGTGCCAGCAGCTGGGCTAGCGGCAGTTACAATGAGCAGTTCTTC.

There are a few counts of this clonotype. DNA for the CDR3: TGTGCCAGCAGTCCCCAACCTGGGCCGGGCAATGAGCAGTTCTTC. It specifies CASSPQPGPGNEQFF. V usage is TRBV27 and J usage is TRBJ2-1; D is unclear. The CDR3 has 15 residues. Germline CDR1 MNHEY, CDR2 SMNVEV (reference sequence). Deletions cut 5 bases from V and 6 bases from J, with 17 bases between.

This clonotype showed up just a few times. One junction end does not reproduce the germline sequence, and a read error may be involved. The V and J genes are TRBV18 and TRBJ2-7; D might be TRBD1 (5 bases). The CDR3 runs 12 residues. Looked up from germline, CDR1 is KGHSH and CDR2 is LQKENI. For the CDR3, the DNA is TGTGCCAGCTCACCACTAACAGGCCGGGTTTTTTTC. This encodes CASSPLTGRVFF.

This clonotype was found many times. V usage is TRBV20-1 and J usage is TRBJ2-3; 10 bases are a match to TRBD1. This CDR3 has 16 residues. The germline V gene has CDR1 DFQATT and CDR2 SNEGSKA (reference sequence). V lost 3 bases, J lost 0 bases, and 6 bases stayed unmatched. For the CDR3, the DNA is TGCAGTGCTAGCGGCGGGACAGGGGCTAGCACAGATACGCAGTATTTT. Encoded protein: CSASGGTGASTDTQYF.

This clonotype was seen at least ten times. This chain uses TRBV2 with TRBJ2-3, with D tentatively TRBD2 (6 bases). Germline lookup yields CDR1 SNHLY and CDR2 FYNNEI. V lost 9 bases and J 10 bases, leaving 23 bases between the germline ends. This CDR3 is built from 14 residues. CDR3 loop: CARNRDSVFGAQYF. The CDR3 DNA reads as TGTGCCAGGAACCGGGACTCAGTTTTTGGGGCGCAGTATTTT.

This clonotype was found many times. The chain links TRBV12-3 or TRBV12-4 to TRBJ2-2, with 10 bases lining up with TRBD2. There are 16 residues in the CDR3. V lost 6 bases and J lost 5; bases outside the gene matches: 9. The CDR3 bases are TGTGCCAGCAGCTGGAAAGCGGGAGGGGCAACCGGGGAGCTGTTTTTT. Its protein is CASSWKAGGATGELFF.

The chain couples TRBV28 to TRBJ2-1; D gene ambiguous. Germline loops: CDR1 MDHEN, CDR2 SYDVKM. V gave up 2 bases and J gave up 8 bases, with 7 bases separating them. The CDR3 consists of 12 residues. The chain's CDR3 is CASSLIGYEQFF. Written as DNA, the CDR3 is TGTGCCAGCAGTTTAATTGGCTATGAGCAGTTCTTC.

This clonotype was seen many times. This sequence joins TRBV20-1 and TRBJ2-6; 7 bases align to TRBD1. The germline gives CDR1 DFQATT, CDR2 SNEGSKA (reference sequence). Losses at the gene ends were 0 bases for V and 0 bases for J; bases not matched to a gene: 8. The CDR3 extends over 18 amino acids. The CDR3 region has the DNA TGCAGTGCTAGAGATCTAGGACAGGTACACTCTGGGGCCAACGTCCTGACTTTC. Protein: CSARDLGQVHSGANVLTF.

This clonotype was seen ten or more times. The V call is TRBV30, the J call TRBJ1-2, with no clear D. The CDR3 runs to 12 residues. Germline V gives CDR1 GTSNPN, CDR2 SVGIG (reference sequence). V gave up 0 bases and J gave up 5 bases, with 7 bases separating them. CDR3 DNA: TGTGCCTGGAGTGTAAGAGGTTATGGCTACACCTTC. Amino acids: CAWSVRGYGYTF.

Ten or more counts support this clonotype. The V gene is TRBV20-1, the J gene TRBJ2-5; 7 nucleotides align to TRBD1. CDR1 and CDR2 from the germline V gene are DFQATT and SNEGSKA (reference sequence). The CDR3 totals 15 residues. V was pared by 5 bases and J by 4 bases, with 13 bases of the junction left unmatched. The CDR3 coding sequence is TGCAGTGCTCAATCCCTGCTAGGGGGCCCAGAGACCCAGTACTTC. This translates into CSAQSLLGGPETQYF.

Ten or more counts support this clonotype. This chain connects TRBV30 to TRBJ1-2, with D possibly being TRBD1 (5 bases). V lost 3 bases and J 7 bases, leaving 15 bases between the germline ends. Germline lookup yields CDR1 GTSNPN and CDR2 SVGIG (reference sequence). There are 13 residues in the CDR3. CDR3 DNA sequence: TGTGCCTGGAGCCTTCCGGGACTTGGTGGCTACACCTTC. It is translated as CAWSLPGLGGYTF.

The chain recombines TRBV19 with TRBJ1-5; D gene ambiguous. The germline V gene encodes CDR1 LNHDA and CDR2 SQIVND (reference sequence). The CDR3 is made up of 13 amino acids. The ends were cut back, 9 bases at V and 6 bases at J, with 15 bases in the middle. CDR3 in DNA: TGTGCCAGCAATCGCGACCCGGGTCAGCCCCAGCATTTT. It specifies CASNRDPGQPQHF.

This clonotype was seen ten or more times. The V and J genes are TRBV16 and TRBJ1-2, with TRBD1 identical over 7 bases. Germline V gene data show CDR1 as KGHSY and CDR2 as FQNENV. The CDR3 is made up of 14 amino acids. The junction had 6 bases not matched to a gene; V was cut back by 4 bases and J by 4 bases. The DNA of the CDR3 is TGTGCCAGCAGCCTCGAACAGGGGACCTATGGCTACACCTTC. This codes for CASSLEQGTYGYTF.

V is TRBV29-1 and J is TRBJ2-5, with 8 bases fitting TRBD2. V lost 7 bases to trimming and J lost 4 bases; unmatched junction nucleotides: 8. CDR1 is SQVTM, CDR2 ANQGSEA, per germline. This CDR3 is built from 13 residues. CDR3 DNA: TGCAGCGCGGAGAGCGGGAGTTCAGAGACCCAGTACTTC. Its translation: CSAESGSSETQYF.

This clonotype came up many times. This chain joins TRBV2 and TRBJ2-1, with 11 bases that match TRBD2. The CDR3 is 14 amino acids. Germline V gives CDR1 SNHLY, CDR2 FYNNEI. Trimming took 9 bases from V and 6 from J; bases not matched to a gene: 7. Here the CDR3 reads CARGTSGGLNEQFF. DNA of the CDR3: TGTGCCAGGGGGACTAGCGGAGGGCTCAATGAGCAGTTCTTC.

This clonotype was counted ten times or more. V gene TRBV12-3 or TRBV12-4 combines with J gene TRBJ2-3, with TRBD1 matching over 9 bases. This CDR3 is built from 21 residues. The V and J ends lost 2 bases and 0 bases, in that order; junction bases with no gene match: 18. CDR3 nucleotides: TGTGCCAGCAGTTTATTCACAGGGGGCCGATTATCCGTTTCAAGCACAGATACGCAGTATTTT. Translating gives CASSLFTGGRLSVSSTDTQYF.

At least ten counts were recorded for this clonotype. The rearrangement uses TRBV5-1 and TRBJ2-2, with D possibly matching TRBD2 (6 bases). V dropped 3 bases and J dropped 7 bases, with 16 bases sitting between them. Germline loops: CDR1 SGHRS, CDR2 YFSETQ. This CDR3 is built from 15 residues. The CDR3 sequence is CASSSRDFQFGELFF. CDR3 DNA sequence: TGCGCCAGCAGCTCCCGGGACTTCCAATTCGGGGAGCTGTTTTTT.

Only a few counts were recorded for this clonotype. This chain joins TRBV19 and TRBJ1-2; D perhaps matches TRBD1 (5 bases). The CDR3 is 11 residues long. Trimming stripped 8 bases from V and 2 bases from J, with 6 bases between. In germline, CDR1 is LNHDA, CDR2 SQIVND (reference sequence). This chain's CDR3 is CASYRNYGYTF. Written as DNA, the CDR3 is TGTGCCAGTTACAGGAACTATGGCTACACCTTC.

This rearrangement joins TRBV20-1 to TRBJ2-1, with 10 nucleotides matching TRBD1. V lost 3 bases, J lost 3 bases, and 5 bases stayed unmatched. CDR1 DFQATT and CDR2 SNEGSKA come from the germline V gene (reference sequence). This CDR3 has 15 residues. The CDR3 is CSARGTGVVYNEQFF. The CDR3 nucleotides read TGCAGTGCTAGGGGGACAGGGGTAGTCTACAATGAGCAGTTCTTC.

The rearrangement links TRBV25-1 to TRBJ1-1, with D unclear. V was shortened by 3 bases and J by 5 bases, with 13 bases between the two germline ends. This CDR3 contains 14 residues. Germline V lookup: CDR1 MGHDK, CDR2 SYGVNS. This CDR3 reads CASSEAGVDTEAFF. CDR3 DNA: TGTGCCAGCAGTGAGGCAGGCGTGGATACTGAAGCTTTCTTT.

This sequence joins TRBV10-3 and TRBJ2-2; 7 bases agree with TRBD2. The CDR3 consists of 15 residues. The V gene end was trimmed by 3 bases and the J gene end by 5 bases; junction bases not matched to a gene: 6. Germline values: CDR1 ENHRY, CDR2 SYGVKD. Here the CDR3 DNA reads TGTGCCATCAGTGACGGGGAAGCGGGAACCGGGGAGCTGTTTTTT. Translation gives CAISDGEAGTGELFF.

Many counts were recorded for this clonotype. CDR3 nucleotide sequence: TGTGCCAGCAGTCCCAGAGCCCTTTATCAGCCCCAGCATTTT. It yields the protein CASSPRALYQPQHF. The V and J genes are TRBV28 and TRBJ1-5; the D is unclear. This CDR3 is built from 14 residues. Germline lookup yields CDR1 MDHEN and CDR2 SYDVKM. V shed 5 bases and J shed 5 bases, with 13 bases lying between them.

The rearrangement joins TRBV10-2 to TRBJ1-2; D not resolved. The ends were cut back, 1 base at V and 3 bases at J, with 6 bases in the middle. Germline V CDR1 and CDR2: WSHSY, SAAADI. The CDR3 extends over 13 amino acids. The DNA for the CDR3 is TGCGCCAGCAGTGAGTGGGCTGACTATGGCTACACCTTC. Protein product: CASSEWADYGYTF.